The source of this TCR beta chain is a study of T cells after yellow fever vaccination. Findings of the study overall: Contaminating bulk clonotypes could be abundant in FACS-sorted repertoires. Weaker overall, the secondary response nonetheless peaked faster (day 5 versus 15). Only a minor proportion of clonotypes was detected across both CD4 and CD8 compartments.

Generation of TCR cDNA used 5'RACE template switching (which added a universal primer site and UMIs). TCRdb fed the 5' RACE reads into MiXCR, producing one record per CDR3 protein. The sample consists of some 100,000 distinct CDR3 sequences, roughly 6.8% of them appearing once. This clonotype was seen repeatedly, ten times or more. Its specificity is not known. The CDR3 sequence is 13 residues long. V lost 4 bases, J lost 0 bases, and 7 bases lay in between. The germline gives CDR1 SGHRS, CDR2 YFSETQ. The sequence derives from a young man who received the YFV17D yellow fever vaccine. The source material was CD4+ T cells sorted from PBMCs, sampled about 41 days after the first yellow fever vaccination. V and J are TRBV5-1 and TRBJ2-5; D is possibly TRBD1 or TRBD2 (5 bases each). The CDR3 loop is CASSEGYQETQYF. The CDR3 region has the DNA TGCGCCAGCAGCGAGGGGTACCAAGAGACCCAGTACTTC.